The rows below give T cell receptor beta chains drawn from one sample of a study of blood T cell repertoires in COVID-19. The assay was immunoSEQ multiplex PCR, and TCRdb's table has in-frame clones only and misses some. Altogether about 240,000 clones are present, about 83% being singletons, with the ten largest covering 1.5% to 2%. Sequencing input: peripheral blood. The receptor source for this set is a man aged 30 to 39 who had recovered from COVID-19. Both conserved end residues are trimmed from each CDR3. Each record gives: J gene, CDR3 length, V gene, CDR3 protein.

J: TRBJ1-5
length: 11
V: TRBV3-1/TRBV3-2
CDR3: ASSRGVFQPQH

J: TRBJ2-2
length: 13
V: TRBV7-3
CDR3: ASSPSTGNTGELF

J: TRBJ1-1
length: 11
V: TRBV27
CDR3: ASSSTLNTEAF

J: TRBJ2-1
length: 12
V: TRBV9
CDR3: ASAPAGVVNEQF

J: TRBJ2-3
length: 11
V: TRBV27
CDR3: ASRLAGTDTQY

J: TRBJ1-4
length: 12
V: TRBV11-2
CDR3: ASSLALGYGELF

J: TRBJ1-2
length: 14
V: TRBV9
CDR3: ASRSPLGGAGDGYT

J: TRBJ2-1
length: 15
V: TRBV5-1
CDR3: ASSLSLRDRGPNEQF

J: TRBJ1-3
length: 13
V: TRBV10-3
CDR3: AITKAPDSGNTIY

J: TRBJ2-5
length: 14
V: TRBV11-1
CDR3: ASSLSLARRQETQY

J: TRBJ2-1
length: 14
V: TRBV19
CDR3: ASSMFLDTRKGEQF

J: TRBJ1-3
length: 9
V: TRBV20-1
CDR3: SARVRNTIY

J: TRBJ2-1
length: 12
V: TRBV7-8
CDR3: ASSLWSSGDEQF

J: TRBJ1-3
length: 12
V: TRBV9
CDR3: ASSVAGQQNTIY

J: TRBJ1-2
length: 11
V: TRBV19
CDR3: ASSRTGADGYT

J: TRBJ1-5
length: 14
V: TRBV2
CDR3: ASSADRLESNQPQH

J: TRBJ1-2
length: 12
V: TRBV19
CDR3: ASSIPGSYYGYT

J: TRBJ2-5
length: 12
V: TRBV7-9
CDR3: ASSAIREQETQY

J: TRBJ2-1
length: 13
V: TRBV9
CDR3: ASSVDGAVYNEQF

J: TRBJ1-4
length: 12
V: TRBV7-9
CDR3: ASSPREGGEKLF

J: TRBJ2-2
length: 10
V: TRBV5-1
CDR3: ASSLNTGELF

J: TRBJ1-1
length: 11
V: TRBV10-3
CDR3: AISQGLNTEAF

J: TRBJ1-3
length: 14
V: TRBV5-1
CDR3: ASSLETGGAGNTIY

J: TRBJ1-4
length: 13
V: TRBV5-1
CDR3: ASRPTGAENEKLF

J: TRBJ2-7
length: 13
V: TRBV4-1
CDR3: ASSQAVTGKYEQY